One sample yielded the 29 T cell receptor beta chains listed below, sequenced in a study of blood T cells in healthy people across ages. A sample-barcoded 5' primer and a J-beta primer mix were used in a second PCR of about 7 to 12 cycles. MiXCR was run by TCRdb on the 5' RACE reads, yielding one entry per CDR3 protein. The sample carries about 1,000,000 distinct CDR3 sequences, more than 35% recorded once. The sequencing sample was made of blood. The source of these receptors is a woman in her fifties or sixties in good health.

Only a few counts were recorded for this clonotype. This sequence joins TRBV12-3 or TRBV12-4 and TRBJ2-3; 7 nucleotides align to TRBD1. The CDR3 contains 14 residues. V dropped 0 bases and J dropped 5; count of bases not matched to a gene: 2. CDR3 amino acids: CASSLATGVDTQYF. In DNA form, the CDR3 reads TGTGCCAGCAGTTTAGCTACAGGGGTAGATACGCAGTATTTT.

The gene calls are TRBV15 and TRBJ2-5; D may match TRBD1 or TRBD2 (6 bases each). In germline, CDR1 is LNHNV, CDR2 YYDKDF (reference sequence). Trimming left V 0 bases short and J 4 bases short, with 9 bases between. The length of the CDR3 is 14 residues. CDR3 in amino acids: CATSRDRGGETQYF. The DNA of the CDR3 is TGTGCCACCAGCAGAGACAGGGGAGGAGAGACCCAGTACTTC.

The chain couples TRBV7-2 to TRBJ2-6, with a possible D match to TRBD2 (6 bases). Germline V gene lookup returns CDR1 SGHTA and CDR2 FQGNSA. Trimming pared 2 bases from V and 2 bases from J, leaving 10 bases between. The CDR3 totals 16 residues. CDR3 sequence: CASSLFRGTGANVLTF. CDR3 nucleotides: TGTGCCAGCAGCTTATTTCGGGGGACTGGGGCCAACGTCCTGACTTTC.

The chain has TRBV2 and TRBJ2-5; the match to TRBD2 covers 7 bases. The CDR3 covers 15 residues. Per the germline V gene, CDR1 is SNHLY and CDR2 is FYNNEI. The V and J ends lost 6 bases and 4 bases, in that order; junction bases with no gene match: 11. DNA of the CDR3: TGTGCCAGCAGAGACTCAGGCGGGAGCGTAGAGACCCAGTACTTC. Its translation: CASRDSGGSVETQYF.

This sequence joins TRBV6-1 and TRBJ1-5, with 7 bases matching TRBD1. The CDR3 consists of 17 residues. V shed 1 base and J 7 bases; nucleotides not matched to a gene: 13. Germline V gene lookup returns CDR1 MNHNS and CDR2 SASEGT. CDR3 residues: CASSEVEGGPKWQPQHF. The CDR3, as DNA: TGTGCCAGCAGTGAAGTGGAAGGGGGCCCAAAATGGCAGCCCCAGCATTTT.

The rearrangement links TRBV27 to TRBJ2-3; 7 nucleotides agree with TRBD2. Trimming cost V 6 bases and J 6 bases; bases outside gene matches: 12. In germline, CDR1 is MNHEY, CDR2 SMNVEV (reference sequence). The CDR3 totals 15 residues. Here the CDR3 DNA reads TGTGCCAGCAGCCCTGTGACTAGCTACGCGGATACGCAGTATTTT. This sequence encodes CASSPVTSYADTQYF.

This clonotype appeared once. The rearrangement links TRBV28 to TRBJ2-5, with TRBD2 matching 8 bases. Germline-derived CDR1 and CDR2 are MDHEN and SYDVKM. The CDR3 runs to 15 residues. V was pared by 4 bases and J by 5 bases, with 9 bases of the junction left unmatched. The CDR3 DNA follows: TGTGCCAGCAGTTCCAAACGCGGGGGGCGGGAGACCCAGTACTTC. Translated, it gives CASSSKRGGRETQYF.

V usage is TRBV12-3 or TRBV12-4 and J usage is TRBJ2-5; 9 bases are a match to TRBD1. The V gene end was trimmed by 6 bases and the J gene end by 2 bases; junction bases not matched to a gene: 4. The CDR3 loop spans 14 amino acids. The CDR3 sequence: CASRSTGGQETQYF. The CDR3 nucleotides are TGTGCCAGCAGGTCGACAGGGGGACAAGAGACCCAGTACTTC.

CDR3 sequence (DNA): TGTGCCAGCAGCGACGGGACAGCTTCCATGAACACTGAAGCTTTCTTT. Encoded protein: CASSDGTASMNTEAFF. The chain recombines TRBV9 with TRBJ1-1; TRBD1 matches at 7 bases. This CDR3 is built from 16 residues. V shed 3 bases, J shed 0 bases, and the junction held 8 bases outside the gene matches. The germline gives CDR1 SGDLS, CDR2 YYNGEE.

V usage is TRBV18 and J usage is TRBJ1-1; D gene unclear. The CDR3 is 15 residues long. Germline V gives CDR1 KGHSH, CDR2 LQKENI. V was cut by 3 bases and J by 1 base, with 12 bases left in between. The CDR3 spells CASSPKELGNTEAFF. CDR3 in DNA: TGTGCCAGCTCACCGAAGGAGCTGGGGAACACTGAAGCTTTCTTT.

This clonotype was seen a handful of times. The chain employs TRBV9 and TRBJ1-2; possibly TRBD1 for D (6 bases). This CDR3 region has 13 residues. V was cut by 7 bases and J by 4 bases, with 14 bases left in between. CDR1 is SGDLS, CDR2 YYNGEE, per germline. CDR3 nucleotide sequence: TGTGCCAGCGGGGGCGGAGGGATCTATGGCTACACCTTC. This codes for CASGGGGIYGYTF.

The sample holds many counts of this clonotype. This chain joins TRBV3-1 and TRBJ2-7, with TRBD2 as a possible D gene (7 bases). Trimming took 10 bases from V and 4 from J, leaving 23 bases between them. The CDR3 spans 15 residues. Germline lookup yields CDR1 LGHDT and CDR2 YNNKEL (reference sequence). CDR3 nucleotide sequence: TGTGCCAACTCTGCCCCGGGGGGCACTAGTTACGAGCAGTACTTC. It translates to CANSAPGGTSYEQYF.

This clonotype was seen only a few times. The chain links TRBV20-1 to TRBJ2-1, with TRBD2 as a possible D gene (5 bases). This CDR3 is built from 15 residues. Trimming removed 8 bases at V and 5 bases at J, with 22 bases between. The V gene's germline CDR1 is DFQATT and CDR2 SNEGSKA (reference sequence). CDR3 DNA: TGCAGTATGGTCGATGCTGTGACTACCCACAATGAGCAGTTCTTC. This encodes CSMVDAVTTHNEQFF.

V gene TRBV9 combines with J gene TRBJ2-3, with D unclear. The CDR3 totals 16 residues. Germline values: CDR1 SGDLS, CDR2 YYNGEE. Trimming pared 3 bases from V and 0 bases from J, leaving 14 bases between. Here the CDR3 DNA reads TGTGCCAGCAGCGCCCCCCAACGAGAAAGCACAGATACGCAGTATTTT. Translated: CASSAPQRESTDTQYF.

A remark on this clonotype: The junction differs from germline at one of its ends, possibly a read error. The V gene is TRBV29-1, the J gene TRBJ2-1; D is ambiguous. CDR1 is SQVTM, CDR2 ANQGSEA, per germline. This CDR3 comprises 10 residues. Here the CDR3 DNA reads TGCAGCGTTCGTGGCAATGAGCGGTTCTTC. It is translated as CSVRGNERFF.

The chain has TRBV20-1 and TRBJ1-5; D remains unclear. The CDR3 extends over 11 amino acids. CDR1 and CDR2 from the germline V gene are DFQATT and SNEGSKA (reference sequence). Trimming pared 1 base from V and 6 bases from J, leaving 4 bases between. In nucleotides, the CDR3 is TGCAGTGCTAGAGCGGGTCAGCCCCAGCATTTT. Amino acids: CSARAGQPQHF.

In regard to this clonotype: Its ends do not fully match the called genes, so a read error is possible. CDR3 sequence reads: CASGGGFYNELYF. Written as DNA, the CDR3 is TGTGCCAGCGGGGGGGGTTTCTACAATGAGCTGTACTTC. This rearrangement joins TRBV9 to TRBJ2-1; 7 nucleotides align to TRBD2. The CDR3 totals 13 residues. Germline CDR1 is SGDLS and CDR2 is YYNGEE.

This clonotype appeared many times. The genes are TRBV7-2 and TRBJ2-6; D unresolved. The CDR3 consists of 17 residues. Germline V gene data show CDR1 as SGHTA and CDR2 as FQGNSA. Trimming took 1 base from V and 0 from J, leaving 10 bases between them. The CDR3 DNA reads as TGTGCCAGCAGCTTAGTTCTGGTGGGCTCTGGGGCCAACGTCCTGACTTTC. Translated, it gives CASSLVLVGSGANVLTF.

The J gene is TRBJ1-1, the V gene TRBV2; a possible D gene is TRBD1 (5 bases). CDR3 size: 13 residues. Germline values: CDR1 SNHLY, CDR2 FYNNEI. The V end lost 3 bases, the J end lost 5 bases, and 10 bases lay between the germline ends. The CDR3 protein is CASSETERTEAFF. The CDR3 DNA sequence: TGTGCCAGCAGTGAGACAGAAAGGACTGAAGCTTTCTTT.

This chain uses TRBV5-1 with TRBJ1-4; D gene uncertain. The CDR3 is made up of 14 amino acids. V lost 0 bases and J lost 7, with 10 bases in between. The germline V gene encodes CDR1 SGHRS and CDR2 YFSETQ. Here the CDR3 DNA reads TGCGCCAGCAGCTTGGGGCACGTAGGTGAAAAACTGTTTTTT. This sequence encodes CASSLGHVGEKLFF.

The CDR3 reads CASSPTLGDGWIDTQYF. The CDR3 DNA sequence: TGTGCCAGCAGTCCCACCTTAGGGGACGGATGGATAGATACGCAGTATTTT. This chain uses TRBV27 with TRBJ2-3; possibly TRBD1 or TRBD2 for D (5 bases each). The V end was cut by 5 bases, the J end by 5 bases, with 23 bases between. The germline CDR1 and CDR2 sequences are MNHEY and SMNVEV (reference sequence). The CDR3 consists of 17 residues.

The chain has TRBV5-1 and TRBJ2-5; 8 bases fit TRBD2. Trimming took 0 bases from V and 4 from J; bases not matched to a gene: 8. Per germline, CDR1 SGHRS and CDR2 YFSETQ. The CDR3 spans 16 residues. CDR3 bases: TGCGCCAGCAGCTTGGCAACGGGAGGGAAGGGAGAGACCCAGTACTTC. Translated: CASSLATGGKGETQYF.

This chain links TRBV25-1 with TRBJ1-5; D remains ambiguous. V was clipped by 2 bases and J by 3 bases, with 8 bases between them. The CDR3 spans 14 residues. CDR1 and CDR2 from the germline V gene are MGHDK and SYGVNS. CDR3 in DNA: TGTGCCAGCAGTGAACCCGGGCCCAATCAGCCCCAGCATTTT. Translated, it gives CASSEPGPNQPQHF.

This clonotype has only a few counts. The genes are TRBV29-1 and TRBJ2-5; D possibly corresponds to TRBD1 (6 bases). Between the trimmed V and J ends, which lost 4 bases and 5 bases, there was a span of 14 bases. The length of the CDR3 is 13 residues. Germline-derived CDR1 and CDR2 are SQVTM and ANQGSEA. The CDR3 here is CSVAAGALETQYF. CDR3 DNA: TGCAGCGTTGCGGCAGGGGCGTTGGAGACCCAGTACTTC.

This rearrangement joins TRBV29-1 to TRBJ2-5; 10 bases match TRBD1. The CDR3 spans 13 residues. CDR1 is SQVTM and CDR2 is ANQGSEA in the germline V gene. The J segment lost 9 bases and the V segment lost 7 bases, leaving 11 bases of the junction unmatched. For the CDR3, the DNA is TGCAGCGCCCTGGGACAGGGGTCCTGGGCCCAGTACTTC. Protein: CSALGQGSWAQYF.

This clonotype has ten or more counts. CDR3 sequence reads: CAIRQGVGDSYEQYF. As DNA, the CDR3 is TGTGCCATTCGCCAGGGAGTAGGGGATTCCTACGAGCAGTACTTC. V and J are TRBV10-3 and TRBJ2-7, with D perhaps being TRBD1 or TRBD2 (5 bases each). Germline values: CDR1 ENHRY, CDR2 SYGVKD. CDR3 length: 15 residues. V was clipped by 9 bases and J by 1 base, with 19 bases between them.

The J gene is TRBJ2-1, the V gene TRBV7-2; D not certain. This CDR3 spans 11 amino acids. The V gene lost 4 bases and the J gene lost 12 bases, with 10 bases spanning the gap. CDR1 SGHTA and CDR2 FQGNSA come from the germline V gene. The CDR3 sequence is CASSSDFRQFF. CDR3 sequence (DNA): TGTGCCAGCAGCTCCGACTTTCGGCAGTTCTTC.

This chain links TRBV20-1 with TRBJ2-7, with D hard to call. This CDR3 is 15 amino acids long. Germline-derived CDR1 and CDR2 are DFQATT and SNEGSKA (reference sequence). V was cut by 0 bases and J by 2 bases, with 14 bases left in between. The CDR3 DNA follows: TGCAGTGCTAGAGATCCCCAGAGAGTAACCTACGAGCAGTACTTC. Residues: CSARDPQRVTYEQYF.

The chain recombines TRBV7-9 with TRBJ2-7, with a weak D call TRBD2 (6 bases). Per germline, CDR1 SEHNR and CDR2 FQNEAQ (reference sequence). This CDR3 is built from 16 residues. The V end was cut by 6 bases, the J end by 0 bases, with 18 bases between. The CDR3 DNA is TGTGCCAGCAGTTCGTCGTGGCGGGGCTCCTCCTACGAGCAGTACTTC. Translation: CASSSSWRGSSYEQYF.